This passage covers 30 T cell receptor beta chains from one sample sequenced in a study of shared clonotypes between healthy human individuals. Repertoires were generated with immunoSEQ multiplex PCR, while TCRdb's copy carries only in-frame clones and drops some. This repertoire shows about a million clones, 70% to 80% found once; its top ten account for more than 0.85%. The source material was memory CD4+ T cells from PBMCs. Subset specified: CD45RA-negative fraction. The receptors originated from a man aged 18 to 30 in good health. Some clones in this sample may be carry-over from other donors' samples.

The sample holds many counts of this clone. The same CDR3 arises from other DNA sequences in this sample as well. V usage is TRBV28 and J usage is TRBJ1-3, with D perhaps matching TRBD1 (5 bases). V was pared by 6 bases and J by 2 bases, with 11 bases between. The germline CDR1 and CDR2 sequences are MDHEN and SYDVKM. The CDR3 loop spans 14 amino acids. CDR3 nucleotide sequence: TGTGCCAGCAGACGGGACCTTACTGGAAACACCATATATTTT. It encodes CASRRDLTGNTIYF.

The rearrangement uses TRBV11-1 and TRBJ1-1, with D perhaps matching TRBD1 (5 bases). Germline V lookup: CDR1 SGHAT, CDR2 FQDESV (reference sequence). Trimming shortened V by 5 bases and J by 0 bases, and 16 bases separated the two germline ends. The length of the CDR3 is 16 residues. CDR3 sequence: CASSRRRQSMNTEAFF. The DNA for the CDR3 is TGTGCCAGCAGCCGGCGCCGACAGAGCATGAACACTGAAGCTTTCTTT.

CDR3: CASSGLGTGGSYEQYF. The CDR3 DNA is TGTGCCAGCTCGGGGCTTGGGACAGGGGGATCCTACGAGCAGTACTTC. This chain joins TRBV18 and TRBJ2-7; 11 nucleotides match TRBD1. Germline-derived CDR1 and CDR2 are KGHSH and LQKENI. This CDR3 comprises 16 residues. The trim removed 6 bases at V and 1 base at J, leaving 8 bases unmatched. Supplemented by reference TRBV18 and TRBJ2-7, the full variable domain reads NAGVMQNPRHLVRRRGQEARLRCSPMKGHSHVYWYRQLPEEGLKFMVYLQKENIIDESGMPKERFSAEFPKEGPSILRIQQVVRGDSAAYFCASSGLGTGGSYEQYFGPGTRLTVT.

The sample holds a few counts of this clone. The chain carries TRBV6-1 and TRBJ1-2; D ambiguous. The CDR3 has 14 amino acids. From germline, CDR1 is MNHNS and CDR2 SASEGT. The germline V and J ends were trimmed by 4 bases and 6 bases, with 15 bases remaining between them. The CDR3 DNA reads TGTGCCAGCAGTGCCCTTCGACAAGAGCATGGCTACACCTTC. Its protein product is CASSALRQEHGYTF.

V is TRBV2 and J is TRBJ2-1, with 9 bases lining up with TRBD2. Germline CDR1 is SNHLY and CDR2 is FYNNEI. The V and J ends lost 8 bases and 4 bases, in that order; junction bases with no gene match: 6. This CDR3 has 14 residues. The DNA for the CDR3 is TGTGCCAGCTCGGCGGGAGGGGGATACAATGAGCAGTTCTTC. Protein: CASSAGGGYNEQFF.

This clone was seen a few times. This sample also contains other DNA sequences that code for the same CDR3. The rearrangement uses TRBV6-1 and TRBJ2-7; D is possibly TRBD2 (7 bases). Trimming took off 0 bases at V and 2 bases at J, with 8 bases between the two ends. In germline, CDR1 is MNHNS, CDR2 SASEGT. The CDR3 is 14 amino acids. In DNA form, the CDR3 reads TGTGCCAGCAGTGAAGCGGGGGGGCCCTACGAGCAGTACTTC. The encoded protein is CASSEAGGPYEQYF.

The chain couples TRBV28 to TRBJ2-1; D gene unclear. The V and J ends lost 4 bases and 1 base respectively, with 8 bases between them. The CDR3 length is 14 residues. CDR1 is MDHEN, CDR2 SYDVKM, per germline. The CDR3 region has the DNA TGTGCCAGCAGTTCTGTGGGGTCCTACAATGAGCAGTTCTTC. This encodes CASSSVGSYNEQFF.

The chain couples TRBV7-2 to TRBJ2-7, with D perhaps TRBD1 (5 bases). Looked up from germline, CDR1 is SGHTA and CDR2 is FQGNSA. With 1 base removed from V and 3 bases from J, the gap between germline ends came to 22 bases. The CDR3 is 18 amino acids. CDR3 loop: CASSLEFQGLSPNYEQYF. CDR3 sequence (DNA): TGTGCCAGCAGCTTAGAGTTCCAGGGCCTGTCCCCCAACTACGAGCAGTACTTC. The variable domain in full, completed from reference TRBV7-2 and TRBJ2-7, reads GAGVSQSPSNKVTEKGKDVELRCDPISGHTALYWYRQSLGQGLEFLIYFQGNSAPDKSGLPSDRFSAERTGGSVSTLTIQRTQQEDSAVYLCASSLEFQGLSPNYEQYFGPGTRLTVT.

The chain recombines TRBV30 with TRBJ2-5; 11 bases map to TRBD1. The trim removed 5 bases at V and 5 bases at J, leaving 10 bases unmatched. This CDR3 comprises 15 residues. Germline values: CDR1 GTSNPN, CDR2 SVGIG (reference sequence). CDR3 DNA: TGTGCCTGGCGAGCCGGGACAGGGGGTTGGGAGACCCAGTACTTC. It translates to CAWRAGTGGWETQYF.

This chain links TRBV11-2 with TRBJ1-2, with 12 bases matching TRBD1. Germline values: CDR1 SGHAT, CDR2 FQNNGV. With V trimmed by 5 bases and J by 8 bases, 9 bases remained unmatched. The length of the CDR3 is 15 residues. The CDR3 nucleotides are TGTGCCAGCAGCCCCACGGCGGGGACAGGGGGCGGCTACACCTTC. It specifies CASSPTAGTGGGYTF.

The chain is built from TRBV19 and TRBJ2-1, with 9 nucleotides matching TRBD2. The V segment lost 8 bases and the J segment 5 bases; nucleotides outside the gene matches: 7. Germline CDR1 and CDR2: LNHDA and SQIVND (reference sequence). This CDR3 has 14 amino acids. CDR3 residues: CASRRGRDNNEQFF. CDR3 bases: TGTGCCAGTCGGCGCGGGAGGGACAACAATGAGCAGTTCTTC.

The chain combines TRBV6-1 with TRBJ2-3; TRBD2 matches at 7 bases. Germline V CDR1 and CDR2: MNHNS, SASEGT. The CDR3 is 14 residues long. V lost 3 bases, J lost 14 bases, and 14 bases stayed unmatched. The CDR3 sequence: CASSETGLPITWYF. In DNA, the CDR3 is TGTGCCAGCAGTGAGACGGGACTACCTATAACGTGGTATTTT.

The CDR3 sequence: CASSYPGLNTEAFF. The CDR3 DNA reads TGTGCCAGCAGTTACCCTGGGTTGAACACTGAAGCTTTCTTT. This chain links TRBV6-5 with TRBJ1-1, with D hard to call. In germline, CDR1 is MNHEY, CDR2 SVGAGI. V shed 2 bases and J shed 0 bases, with 7 bases lying between them. The CDR3 covers 14 residues.

In regard to this clone: A much larger clone sits a single nucleotide away, making a read error possible. The V gene is TRBV5-1, the J gene TRBJ2-1; D perhaps matches TRBD1 (7 bases). Germline-derived CDR1 and CDR2 are SGHRS and YFSETQ. The CDR3 extends over 15 amino acids. The CDR3 here is CASSSQGGVYSEQFF. The CDR3, as DNA: TGCGCCAGCAGCTCCCAGGGGGGAGTCTACAGTGAGCAGTTCTTC.

The chain employs TRBV11-2 and TRBJ2-5; tentatively, D is TRBD1 (6 bases). Judging by the DNA end, TRBJ2-7 fits better; the J call may be wrong. CDR1 and CDR2 from the germline V gene are SGHAT and FQNNGV. The CDR3 is made up of 14 amino acids. The CDR3 region is CASSSITGSYEQYF. As DNA, the CDR3 is TGTGCCAGCAGCTCTATAACAGGGTCCTACGAGCAGTACTTC.

The rearrangement links TRBV7-9 to TRBJ2-3; unclear D gene. Germline-derived CDR1 and CDR2 are SEHNR and FQNEAQ (reference sequence). V was pared by 3 bases and J by 0 bases, with 4 bases between. The CDR3 runs 13 residues. The CDR3 DNA sequence: TGTGCCAGCAGCTTTTCGAGCACAGATACGCAGTATTTT. Its protein is CASSFSSTDTQYF.

In DNA form, the CDR3 reads TGTGCCAGCAGCTTAGGGGGGCCTCGACAGGGCTACGAGCAGTACTTC. It is translated as CASSLGGPRQGYEQYF. The V and J genes are TRBV7-8 and TRBJ2-7, with TRBD1 identical over 7 bases. This CDR3 spans 16 amino acids. The V segment lost 1 base and the J segment 3 bases; nucleotides outside the gene matches: 9. Germline CDR1 SGHVS, CDR2 FQNEAQ.

The chain is built from TRBV5-1 and TRBJ1-1; 9 bases fit TRBD1. Germline CDR1 reads SGHRS; CDR2 reads YFSETQ. The CDR3 loop spans 16 amino acids. Unmatched junction bases numbered 10, after V lost 2 bases and J lost 5 bases. DNA for the CDR3: TGCGCCAGCAGCTTAAACACAGGGGGCTCGGGGACTGAAGCTTTCTTT. Translated, it gives CASSLNTGGSGTEAFF.

The chain uses TRBV7-9 and TRBJ2-1; TRBD2 matches 8 bases. V lost 1 base, J lost 3 bases, and 8 bases stayed unmatched. Germline lookup yields CDR1 SEHNR and CDR2 FQNEAQ (reference sequence). This CDR3 has 17 amino acids. Written as DNA, the CDR3 is TGTGCCAGCAGCTTAGTTGGGGGTCTAGCGGGCTACAATGAGCAGTTCTTC. It specifies CASSLVGGLAGYNEQFF.

V is TRBV2 and J is TRBJ1-5, with 9 nucleotides matching TRBD1. The CDR3 is 15 amino acids. V gave up 6 bases and J gave up 8 bases; unmatched junction bases: 11. Germline lookup yields CDR1 SNHLY and CDR2 FYNNEI. The CDR3 reads CASRETAGQGEPQHF. The CDR3 DNA is TGTGCCAGCAGGGAGACTGCGGGACAGGGAGAGCCCCAGCATTTT. The variable domain in full, with the rest retrieved from reference TRBV2 and TRBJ1-5, is EPEVTQTPSHQVTQMGQEVILRCVPISNHLYFYWYRQILGQKVEFLVSFYNNEISEKSEIFDDQFSVERPDGSNFTLKIRSTKLEDSAMYFCASRETAGQGEPQHFGDGTRLSIL.

CDR3 protein: CASSWTGLAEGGYTF. The CDR3 DNA sequence: TGTGCCAGCAGTTGGACAGGCCTTGCGGAGGGGGGCTACACCTTC. The J gene is TRBJ1-2, the V gene TRBV6-1, with 7 bases matching TRBD1. In germline, CDR1 is MNHNS, CDR2 SASEGT. V trimming: 5 bases; J trimming: 8 bases; junction bases outside the gene matches: 14. This CDR3 has 15 amino acids.

The chain uses TRBV28 and TRBJ2-3; possibly TRBD2 for D (6 bases). CDR1 MDHEN and CDR2 SYDVKM come from the germline V gene. This CDR3 has 15 residues. V was pared by 5 bases and J by 0 bases, with 12 bases between. The CDR3 bases are TGTGCCAGCAGTCTAGCGCGCCTGAGCACAGATACGCAGTATTTT. Its protein is CASSLARLSTDTQYF.

The chain is built from TRBV28 and TRBJ1-5; 10 bases line up with TRBD1. The CDR3 totals 15 residues. V shed 8 bases and J 8 bases; nucleotides not matched to a gene: 12. The germline V gene has CDR1 MDHEN and CDR2 SYDVKM. CDR3 residues: CASETTRTGGKPQHF. The DNA for the CDR3 is TGTGCCAGCGAGACCACCCGGACAGGGGGTAAGCCCCAGCATTTT.

To note about this clone: An end of the junction does not agree with germline; a read error may underlie this. The V call is TRBV7-2, the J call TRBJ1-2; D gene unclear. The CDR3 runs 15 residues. Germline V gene lookup returns CDR1 SGHTA and CDR2 FQGNSA. This CDR3 reads CASSQDRSRTYGYTF. In nucleotides, the CDR3 is TGCGCCAGCAGCCAAGATCGTAGCAGGACCTATGGCTACACCTTC.

This chain joins TRBV7-2 and TRBJ1-5; D is ambiguous. V lost 5 bases to trimming and J lost 4 bases, with 12 bases between them. The V gene's germline CDR1 is SGHTA and CDR2 FQGNSA. This CDR3 is built from 14 residues. The CDR3 nucleotides read TGTGCCAGCAGCCCAGGACGGGAAAATCAGCCCCAGCATTTT. It encodes CASSPGRENQPQHF. Filled out from reference TRBV7-2 and TRBJ1-5, the complete variable domain reads GAGVSQSPSNKVTEKGKDVELRCDPISGHTALYWYRQSLGQGLEFLIYFQGNSAPDKSGLPSDRFSAERTGGSVSTLTIQRTQQEDSAVYLCASSPGRENQPQHFGDGTRLSIL.

V and J are TRBV7-2 and TRBJ1-1; D call uncertain. V dropped 5 bases and J dropped 0 bases, with 10 bases sitting between them. The CDR3 runs 14 residues. From germline, CDR1 is SGHTA and CDR2 FQGNSA. CDR3 sequence reads: CASSVKLLNTEAFF. CDR3 DNA sequence: TGTGCCAGCAGCGTAAAACTCCTGAACACTGAAGCTTTCTTT.

The V and J genes are TRBV19 and TRBJ2-3; D might be TRBD2 (5 bases). Germline-derived CDR1 and CDR2 are LNHDA and SQIVND (reference sequence). CDR3 size: 16 residues. The V and J ends lost 6 bases and 6 bases respectively, with 22 bases between them. In nucleotides, the CDR3 is TGTGCCAGTAGCCCTTGGAGGCTAGCTAGTACGGATACGCAGTATTTT. This codes for CASSPWRLASTDTQYF.

On this clone itself: It is likely a read error, because the conserved phenylalanine at the end of the CDR3 is missing. V usage is TRBV7-2 and J usage is TRBJ2-7; the D gene is possibly TRBD2 (6 bases). The CDR3 is 14 residues long. With 5 bases removed from V and 3 bases from J, the gap between germline ends came to 14 bases. The germline gives CDR1 SGHTA, CDR2 FQGNSA. CDR3 protein: CASSKRRGGYEQYS. The DNA of the CDR3 is TGTGCCAGCAGCAAACGGCGGGGCGGCTACGAGCAGTACTCC.

This clone came up once. The chain carries TRBV5-4 and TRBJ2-7; 8 bases agree with TRBD2. Losses at the gene ends were 3 bases for V and 0 bases for J; bases not matched to a gene: 8. Germline V CDR1 and CDR2: SGHNT, YYREEE (reference sequence). CDR3 length: 16 residues. The DNA for the CDR3 is TGTGCCAGCAGCTCCTCCCTAGCGGGCGGCTCCTACGAGCAGTACTTC. This gives the protein CASSSSLAGGSYEQYF.

In its sample, this clone was seen a few times. Other nucleotide sequences from this sample produce the same CDR3. The rearrangement uses TRBV5-1 and TRBJ2-5, with 10 nucleotides matching TRBD1. CDR3 length: 14 amino acids. Per the germline V gene, CDR1 is SGHRS and CDR2 is YFSETQ. V lost 4 bases to trimming and J lost 5 bases; unmatched junction nucleotides: 5. The CDR3 nucleotides read TGCGCCAGCAGCCCGGGGACAGGGGTGGAGACCCAGTACTTC. Translated: CASSPGTGVETQYF.